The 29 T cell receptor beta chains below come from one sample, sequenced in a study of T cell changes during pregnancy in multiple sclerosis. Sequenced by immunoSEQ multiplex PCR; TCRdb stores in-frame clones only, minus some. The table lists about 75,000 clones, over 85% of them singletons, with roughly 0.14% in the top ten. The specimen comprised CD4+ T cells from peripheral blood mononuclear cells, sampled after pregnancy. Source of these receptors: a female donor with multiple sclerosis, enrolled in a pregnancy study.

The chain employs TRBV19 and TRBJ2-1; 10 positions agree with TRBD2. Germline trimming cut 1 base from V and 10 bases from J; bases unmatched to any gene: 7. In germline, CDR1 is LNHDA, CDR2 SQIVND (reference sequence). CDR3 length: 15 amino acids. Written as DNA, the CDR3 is TGTGCCAGTAGTATAGTGAGCGGGAGGGCCGAGGAGCAGTTCTTC. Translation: CASSIVSGRAEEQFF.

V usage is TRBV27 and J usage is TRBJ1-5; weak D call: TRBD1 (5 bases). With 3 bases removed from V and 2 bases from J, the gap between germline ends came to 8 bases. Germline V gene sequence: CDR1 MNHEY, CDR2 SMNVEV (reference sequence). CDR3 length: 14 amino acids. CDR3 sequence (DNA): TGTGCCAGCAGTTTGGGGGGAGGCAATCAGCCCCAGCATTTT. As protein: CASSLGGGNQPQHF.

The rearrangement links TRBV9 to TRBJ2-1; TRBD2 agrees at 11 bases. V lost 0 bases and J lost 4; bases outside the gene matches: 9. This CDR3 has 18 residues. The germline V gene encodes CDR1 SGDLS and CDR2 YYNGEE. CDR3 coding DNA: TGTGCCAGCAGCGTAGGGTTAGCGGGAGGGCTTAGGTACAATGAGCAGTTCTTC. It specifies CASSVGLAGGLRYNEQFF.

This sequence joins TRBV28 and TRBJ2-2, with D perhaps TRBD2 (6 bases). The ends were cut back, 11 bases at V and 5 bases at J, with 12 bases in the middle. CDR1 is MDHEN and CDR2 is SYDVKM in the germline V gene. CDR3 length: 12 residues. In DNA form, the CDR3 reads TGTGCCGAGGGGAGGAATACCGGGGAGCTGTTTTTT. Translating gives CAEGRNTGELFF.

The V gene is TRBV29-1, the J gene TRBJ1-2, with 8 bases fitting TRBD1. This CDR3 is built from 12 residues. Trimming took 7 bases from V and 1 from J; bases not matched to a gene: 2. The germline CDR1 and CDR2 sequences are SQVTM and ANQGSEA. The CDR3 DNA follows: TGCAGCGCCGGACAGGGTAACTATGGCTACACCTTC. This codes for CSAGQGNYGYTF.

CDR3 in amino acids: CASSIDQRRAPTYEQYF. Here the CDR3 DNA reads TGTGCCAGTAGTATAGATCAGCGGCGGGCCCCGACCTACGAGCAGTACTTC. The gene calls are TRBV19 and TRBJ2-7; weak D call: TRBD2 (5 bases). This CDR3 contains 17 residues. Germline-derived CDR1 and CDR2 are LNHDA and SQIVND (reference sequence). V shed 0 bases and J shed 2 bases, with 17 bases lying between them.

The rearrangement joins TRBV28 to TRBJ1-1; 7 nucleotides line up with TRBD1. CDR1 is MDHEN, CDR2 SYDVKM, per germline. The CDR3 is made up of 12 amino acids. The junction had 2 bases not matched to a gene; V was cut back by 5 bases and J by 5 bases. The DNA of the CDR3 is TGTGCCAGCAGTACAGGGGTAACTGAAGCTTTCTTT. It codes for CASSTGVTEAFF.

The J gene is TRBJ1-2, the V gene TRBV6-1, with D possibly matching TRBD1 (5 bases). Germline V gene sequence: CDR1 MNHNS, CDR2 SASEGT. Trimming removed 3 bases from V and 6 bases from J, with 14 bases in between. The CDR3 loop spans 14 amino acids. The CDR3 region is CASSDWGPKNGYTF. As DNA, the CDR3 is TGTGCCAGCAGTGACTGGGGCCCAAAGAATGGCTACACCTTC.

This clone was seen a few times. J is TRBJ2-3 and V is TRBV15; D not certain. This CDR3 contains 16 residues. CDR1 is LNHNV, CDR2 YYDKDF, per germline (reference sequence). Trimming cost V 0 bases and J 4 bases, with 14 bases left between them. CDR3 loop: CATSREDYARADTQYF. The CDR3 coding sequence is TGTGCCACCAGCAGAGAAGATTACGCACGGGCAGATACGCAGTATTTT.

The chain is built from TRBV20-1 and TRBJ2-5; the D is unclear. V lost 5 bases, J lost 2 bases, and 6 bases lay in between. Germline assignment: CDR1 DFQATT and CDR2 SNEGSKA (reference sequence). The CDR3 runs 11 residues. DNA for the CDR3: TGCAGTGCTGAGAATCAAGAGACCCAGTACTTC. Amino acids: CSAENQETQYF.

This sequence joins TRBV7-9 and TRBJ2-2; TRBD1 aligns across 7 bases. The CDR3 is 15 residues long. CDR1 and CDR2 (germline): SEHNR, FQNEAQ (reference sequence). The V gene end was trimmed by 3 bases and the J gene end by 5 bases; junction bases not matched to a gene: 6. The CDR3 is CASSLTGLRTGELFF. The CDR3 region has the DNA TGTGCCAGCAGCTTGACAGGGCTAAGGACCGGGGAGCTGTTTTTT.

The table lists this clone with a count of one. CDR3 in DNA: TGTGCCAGCAGCTTGGACAGGCCAAGCGATCAGCCCCAGCATTTT. Amino acid sequence: CASSLDRPSDQPQHF. The gene calls are TRBV5-8 and TRBJ1-5; maybe TRBD1 (5 bases). This CDR3 comprises 15 residues. The V and J ends lost 0 bases and 5 bases respectively, with 12 bases between them. Germline V gives CDR1 SGHTS, CDR2 YDEGEE. The full variable domain, rest sourced from reference TRBV5-8 and TRBJ1-5, is EAGVTQSPTHLIKTRGQQATLRCSPISGHTSVYWYQQALGLGLQFLLWYDEGEERNRGNFPPRFSGRQFPNYSSELNVNALELEDSALYLCASSLDRPSDQPQHFGDGTRLSIL.

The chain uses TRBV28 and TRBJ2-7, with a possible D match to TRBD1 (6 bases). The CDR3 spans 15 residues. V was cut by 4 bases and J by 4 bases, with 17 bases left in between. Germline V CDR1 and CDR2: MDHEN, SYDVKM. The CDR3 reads CASSSDPGTLYEQYF. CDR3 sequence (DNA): TGTGCCAGCAGTTCCGACCCCGGGACATTGTACGAGCAGTACTTC. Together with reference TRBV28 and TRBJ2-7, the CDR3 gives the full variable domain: DVKVTQSSRYLVKRTGEKVFLECVQDMDHENMFWYRQDPGLGLRLIYFSYDVKMKEKGDIPEGYSVSREKKERFSLILESASTNQTSMYLCASSSDPGTLYEQYFGPGTRLTVT.

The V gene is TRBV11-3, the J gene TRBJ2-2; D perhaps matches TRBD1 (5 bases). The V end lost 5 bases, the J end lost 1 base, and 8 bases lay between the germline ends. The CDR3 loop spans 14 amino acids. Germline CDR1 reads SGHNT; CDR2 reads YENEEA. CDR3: CASSDDRNTGELFF. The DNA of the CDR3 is TGTGCCAGCAGCGATGACAGGAACACCGGGGAGCTGTTTTTT.

This chain's CDR3 is CASSTGGVTEAFF. CDR3 coding DNA: TGTGCCAGCAGCACAGGGGGCGTGACTGAAGCTTTCTTT. This chain joins TRBV28 and TRBJ1-1, with 9 bases lining up with TRBD1. V shed 6 bases and J 5 bases; nucleotides not matched to a gene: 4. The CDR3 has 13 amino acids. Germline CDR1 reads MDHEN; CDR2 reads SYDVKM.

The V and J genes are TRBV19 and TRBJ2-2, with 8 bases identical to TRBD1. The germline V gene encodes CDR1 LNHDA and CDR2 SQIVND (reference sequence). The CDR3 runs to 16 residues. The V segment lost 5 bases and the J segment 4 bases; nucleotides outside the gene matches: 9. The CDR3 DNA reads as TGTGCCAGTAGTGCCGGACAGGGTATAAGCACCGGGGAGCTGTTTTTT. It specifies CASSAGQGISTGELFF.

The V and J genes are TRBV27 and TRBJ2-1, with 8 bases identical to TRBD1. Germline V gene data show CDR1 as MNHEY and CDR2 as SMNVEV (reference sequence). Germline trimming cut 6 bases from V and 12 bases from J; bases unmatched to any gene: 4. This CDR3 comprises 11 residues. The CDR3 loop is CASSHGQGQFF. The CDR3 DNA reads TGTGCCAGCAGCCATGGACAGGGGCAGTTCTTC.

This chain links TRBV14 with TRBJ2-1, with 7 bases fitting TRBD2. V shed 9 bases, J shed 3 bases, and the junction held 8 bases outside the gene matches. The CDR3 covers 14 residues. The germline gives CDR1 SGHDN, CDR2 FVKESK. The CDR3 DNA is TGTGCCAGTAATCCCGGGACTAACTACAATGAGCAGTTCTTC. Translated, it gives CASNPGTNYNEQFF.

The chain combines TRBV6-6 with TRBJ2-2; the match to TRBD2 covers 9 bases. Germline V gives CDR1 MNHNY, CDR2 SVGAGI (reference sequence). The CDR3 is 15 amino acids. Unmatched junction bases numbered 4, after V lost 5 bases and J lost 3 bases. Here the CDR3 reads CASSVTSGYTGELFF. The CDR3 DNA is TGTGCCAGCAGTGTTACTAGCGGGTACACCGGGGAGCTGTTTTTT.

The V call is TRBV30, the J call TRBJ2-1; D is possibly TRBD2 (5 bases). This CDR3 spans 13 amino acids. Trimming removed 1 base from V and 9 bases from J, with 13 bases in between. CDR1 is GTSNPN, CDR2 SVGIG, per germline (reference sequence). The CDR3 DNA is TGTGCCTGGAGTGGAAGCGGTTTCGTTGAGCAGTTCTTC. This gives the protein CAWSGSGFVEQFF.

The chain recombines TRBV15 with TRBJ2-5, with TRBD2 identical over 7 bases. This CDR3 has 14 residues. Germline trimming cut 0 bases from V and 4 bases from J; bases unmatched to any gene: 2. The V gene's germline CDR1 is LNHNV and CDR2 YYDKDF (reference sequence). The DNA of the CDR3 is TGTGCCACCAGCAGAGATCCGGGGGGAGAGACCCAGTACTTC. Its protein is CATSRDPGGETQYF.

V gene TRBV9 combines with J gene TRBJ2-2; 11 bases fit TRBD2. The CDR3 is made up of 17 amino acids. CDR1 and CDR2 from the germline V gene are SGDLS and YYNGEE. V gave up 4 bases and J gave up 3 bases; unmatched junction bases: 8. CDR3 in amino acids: CASSRFSGRADTGELFF. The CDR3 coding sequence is TGTGCCAGCAGCAGATTTAGCGGGAGGGCCGACACCGGGGAGCTGTTTTTT.

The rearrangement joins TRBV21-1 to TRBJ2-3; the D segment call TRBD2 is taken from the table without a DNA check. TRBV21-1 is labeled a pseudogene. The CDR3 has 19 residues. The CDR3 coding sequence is TGTGCCAGCAGCAAAGCGCGATCCGCGGGAGGACCAGCCACAGATACGCAGTATTTT. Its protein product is CASSKARSAGGPATDTQYF.

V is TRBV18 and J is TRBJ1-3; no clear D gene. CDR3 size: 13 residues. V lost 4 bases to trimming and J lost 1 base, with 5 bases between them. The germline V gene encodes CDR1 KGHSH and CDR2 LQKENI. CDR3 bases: TGTGCCAGCTCACAGAGTTCTGGAAACACCATATATTTT. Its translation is CASSQSSGNTIYF.

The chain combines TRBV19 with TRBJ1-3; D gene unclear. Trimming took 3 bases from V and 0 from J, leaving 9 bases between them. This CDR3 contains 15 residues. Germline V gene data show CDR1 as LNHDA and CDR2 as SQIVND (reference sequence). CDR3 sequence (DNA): TGTGCCAGTAGTATCGCGAGCAACTCTGGAAACACCATATATTTT. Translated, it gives CASSIASNSGNTIYF.

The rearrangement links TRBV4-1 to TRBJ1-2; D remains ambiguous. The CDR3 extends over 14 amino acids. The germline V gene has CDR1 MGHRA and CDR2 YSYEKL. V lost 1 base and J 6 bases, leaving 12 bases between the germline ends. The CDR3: CASSQGTMRDGYTF. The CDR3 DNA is TGCGCCAGCAGCCAAGGCACAATGAGGGATGGCTACACCTTC.

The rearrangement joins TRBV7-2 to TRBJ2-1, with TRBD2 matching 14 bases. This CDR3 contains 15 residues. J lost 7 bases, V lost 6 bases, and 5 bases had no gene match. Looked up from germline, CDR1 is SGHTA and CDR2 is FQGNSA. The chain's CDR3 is CASRAGTSGRNEQFF. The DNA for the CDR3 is TGTGCCAGCAGAGCCGGGACTAGCGGGAGAAATGAGCAGTTCTTC.

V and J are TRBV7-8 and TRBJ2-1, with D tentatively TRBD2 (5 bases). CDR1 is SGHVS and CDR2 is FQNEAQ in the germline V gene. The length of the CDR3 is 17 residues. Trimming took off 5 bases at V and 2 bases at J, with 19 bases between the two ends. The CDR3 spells CASSPKRLSDTYNEQFF. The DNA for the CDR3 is TGTGCCAGCAGCCCAAAACGCCTTAGCGATACCTACAATGAGCAGTTCTTC.

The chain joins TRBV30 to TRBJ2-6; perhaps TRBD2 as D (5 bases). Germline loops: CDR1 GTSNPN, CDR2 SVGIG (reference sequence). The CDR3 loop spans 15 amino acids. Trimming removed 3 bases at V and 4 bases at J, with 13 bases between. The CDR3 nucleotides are TGTGCCTGGAGCCAGCGGCTAGGAGGGGCCAACGTCCTGACTTTC. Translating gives CAWSQRLGGANVLTF.